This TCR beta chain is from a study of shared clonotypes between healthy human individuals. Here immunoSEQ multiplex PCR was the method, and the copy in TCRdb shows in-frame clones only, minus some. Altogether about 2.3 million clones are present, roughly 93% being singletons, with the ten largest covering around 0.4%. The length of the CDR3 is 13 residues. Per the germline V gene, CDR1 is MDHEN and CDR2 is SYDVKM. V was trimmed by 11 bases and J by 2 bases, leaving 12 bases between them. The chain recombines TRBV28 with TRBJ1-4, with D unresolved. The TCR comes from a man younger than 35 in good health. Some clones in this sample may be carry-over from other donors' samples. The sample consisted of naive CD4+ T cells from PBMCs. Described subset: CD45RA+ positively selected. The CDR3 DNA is TGTGCCGGCGGCTCCGGGACTAATGAAAAACTGTTTTTT. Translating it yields CAGGSGTNEKLFF.